The clone carrying this T cell receptor beta chain occurred a few times. V was shortened by 5 bases and J by 9 bases, with 14 bases between the two germline ends. There are 14 residues in the CDR3. Regions amplified from RNA transcripts were the TCR beta CDR3 regions. Using the HTBI primer set, a first-round RT-PCR was run on the TCR CDR3. TCRdb reprocessed the multiplex PCR reads via MiXCR and lists one record per CDR3 protein. The table includes 650,000 to 850,000 distinct CDR3 sequences, around 19% detected once. These data belong to a study of T cells in Graves' hyperthyroidism and ophthalmopathy.

This TCR derives from a woman between 50 and 59 years old with Graves' hyperthyroidism that later progressed to Graves' ophthalmopathy. Sequenced material: blood. The V gene is TRBV12-3 or TRBV12-4, the J gene TRBJ1-6; D is possibly TRBD1 (6 bases). The CDR3 here is CASSIQGTGSPLHF. DNA of the CDR3: TGTGCCAGCAGTATACAGGGTACGGGTTCACCCCTCCACTTT.